This T cell receptor (beta chain) was sequenced in a study of blood T cell repertoires in COVID-19. Study-level background: The analysed material was cDNA or gDNA that came from T cells, B-cell-depleted T cells, or PBMCs.

Authors' analysis steps: Using reference gene primer amplification, nucleated cell counts were estimated. Repertoires were generated with immunoSEQ multiplex PCR, while TCRdb's copy carries only in-frame clones and drops some. The V and J calls and clone size were taken over from that table, and D and trimming were inferred from the DNA. The data hold around 130,000 clones, with about nine tenths observed a single time. There are 13 residues in the CDR3. The specimen sequenced was peripheral blood. The TCR sequence derives from a woman aged 80 or older with acute or convalescent COVID-19. V gene TRBV21-1 combines with J gene TRBJ2-2; the table's D call of TRBD1 was not tested on the DNA. TRBV21-1 represents a pseudogene. CDR3 loop: CASKGTNTGELFF. The CDR3 coding sequence is TGTGCCAGCAAGGGGACGAACACCGGGGAGCTGTTTTTT.